In this sample, the clone carrying this TCR beta chain turned up many times. Antigen specificity is unknown. Original handling: Across clinicopathological groups, CDR3 differences served as the basis for building a distant-metastasis classifier for papillary thyroid cancer. TCRdb reassembled clones from the PCR reads with MiXCR. What appears here as the V and J calls and clone size reflects TCRdb's work, not the paper's. The sample contains approximately 20,000 clones, approximately 12% of which appear only once. This CDR3 comprises 17 residues. Losses at the gene ends were 1 base for V and 2 bases for J; bases not matched to a gene: 7. Germline CDR1 reads LNHNV; CDR2 reads YYDKDF (reference sequence). The data are from a study of metastatic and nonmetastatic thyroid tumors. In the study overall: Across peripheral blood and tumor or nodule tissue samples taken from malignant and benign thyroid patients, the repertoires were compared with one another.

No treatment had been given to any patient before thyroid surgery. Study results and caveats: Malignant tumors reportedly showed significantly higher TCR beta diversity than benign nodules in both blood and tumor.

Sample: blood. This chain joins TRBV15 and TRBJ2-2, with TRBD1 identical over 7 bases. The clonotype was recovered from a male donor with papillary thyroid cancer or a benign thyroid nodule (not recorded which). Some clones in this sample may be carry-over from other donors' samples. CDR3 sequence reads: CATSRGSGTANTGELFF. The CDR3 region has the DNA TGTGCCACCAGCAGAGGGTCCGGGACAGCTAACACCGGGGAGCTGTTTTTT.